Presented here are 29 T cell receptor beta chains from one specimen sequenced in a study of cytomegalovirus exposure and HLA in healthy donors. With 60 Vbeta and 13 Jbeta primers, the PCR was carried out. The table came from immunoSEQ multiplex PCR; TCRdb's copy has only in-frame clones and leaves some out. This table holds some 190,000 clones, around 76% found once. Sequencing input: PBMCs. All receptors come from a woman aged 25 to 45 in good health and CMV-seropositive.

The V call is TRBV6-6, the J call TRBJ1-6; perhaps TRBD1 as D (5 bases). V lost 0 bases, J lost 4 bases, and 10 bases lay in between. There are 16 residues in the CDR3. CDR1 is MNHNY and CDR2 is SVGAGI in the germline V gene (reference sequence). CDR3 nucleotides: TGTGCCAGCAGTTACTCTACAGGCCCTTATAATTCACCCCTCCACTTT. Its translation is CASSYSTGPYNSPLHF.

The CDR3 sequence: CASRAGNDPYEQYF. For the CDR3, the DNA is TGTGCCAGCAGGGCCGGGAACGACCCCTACGAGCAGTACTTC. The chain is built from TRBV2 and TRBJ2-7; TRBD2 is a possible D gene (5 bases). CDR3 size: 14 residues. The ends were cut back, 6 bases at V and 2 bases at J, with 14 bases in the middle. CDR1 is SNHLY, CDR2 FYNNEI, per germline.

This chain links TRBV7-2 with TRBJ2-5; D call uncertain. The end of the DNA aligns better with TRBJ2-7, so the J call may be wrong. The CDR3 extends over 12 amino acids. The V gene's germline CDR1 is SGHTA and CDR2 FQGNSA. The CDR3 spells CASSLDPYEQYF. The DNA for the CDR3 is TGTGCCAGCAGCTTAGACCCCTACGAGCAGTACTTC.

This chain's CDR3 is CASSIDPRGPQNQPQHF. The CDR3 nucleotides are TGTGCCAGTAGTATAGACCCCAGGGGGCCCCAGAATCAGCCCCAGCATTTT. The rearrangement joins TRBV19 to TRBJ1-5, with 8 bases aligning to TRBD1. The CDR3 runs 17 residues. Germline CDR1 reads LNHDA; CDR2 reads SQIVND (reference sequence). The J segment lost 4 bases and the V segment lost 0 bases, leaving 8 bases of the junction unmatched.

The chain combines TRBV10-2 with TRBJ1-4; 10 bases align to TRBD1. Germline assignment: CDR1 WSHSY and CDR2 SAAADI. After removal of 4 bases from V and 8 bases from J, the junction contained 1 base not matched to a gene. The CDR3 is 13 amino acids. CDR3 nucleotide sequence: TGCGCCAGCAGTGGGGACAGGGGAGAAAAACTGTTTTTT. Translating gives CASSGDRGEKLFF.

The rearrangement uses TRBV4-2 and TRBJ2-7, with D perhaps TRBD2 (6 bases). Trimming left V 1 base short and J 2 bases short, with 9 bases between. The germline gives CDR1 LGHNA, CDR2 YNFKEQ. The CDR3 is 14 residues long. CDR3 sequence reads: CASSQGGEAYEQYF. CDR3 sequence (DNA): TGTGCCAGCAGCCAAGGTGGGGAGGCCTACGAGCAGTACTTC.

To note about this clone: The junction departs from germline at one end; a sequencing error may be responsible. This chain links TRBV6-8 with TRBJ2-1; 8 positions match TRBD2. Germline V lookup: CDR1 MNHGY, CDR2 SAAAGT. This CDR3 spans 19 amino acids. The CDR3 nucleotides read TGTGCCAGCAATTACAAGGCGGGGGGCCTTCAATACCCATACAATGAGCAGTTCTTC. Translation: CASNYKAGGLQYPYNEQFF.

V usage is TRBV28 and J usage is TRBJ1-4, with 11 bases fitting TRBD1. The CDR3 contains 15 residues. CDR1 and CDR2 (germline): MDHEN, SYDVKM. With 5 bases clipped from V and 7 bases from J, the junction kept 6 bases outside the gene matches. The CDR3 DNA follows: TGTGCCAGCAGTGGACAGGGGGCAAGCAGTGAAAAACTGTTTTTT. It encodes CASSGQGASSEKLFF.

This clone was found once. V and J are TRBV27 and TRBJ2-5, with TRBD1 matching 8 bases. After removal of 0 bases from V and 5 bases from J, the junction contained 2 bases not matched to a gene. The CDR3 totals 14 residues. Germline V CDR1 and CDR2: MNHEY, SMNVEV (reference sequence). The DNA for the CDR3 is TGTGCCAGCAGTTTATCGACAGGGGTGGAGACCCAGTACTTC. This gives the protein CASSLSTGVETQYF.

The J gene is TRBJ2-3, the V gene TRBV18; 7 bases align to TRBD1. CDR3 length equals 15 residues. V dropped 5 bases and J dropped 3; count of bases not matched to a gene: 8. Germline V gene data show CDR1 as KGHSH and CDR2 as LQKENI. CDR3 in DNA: TGTGCCAGCTCAGGAGGACAGGCAGGTACAGATACGCAGTATTTT. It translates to CASSGGQAGTDTQYF.

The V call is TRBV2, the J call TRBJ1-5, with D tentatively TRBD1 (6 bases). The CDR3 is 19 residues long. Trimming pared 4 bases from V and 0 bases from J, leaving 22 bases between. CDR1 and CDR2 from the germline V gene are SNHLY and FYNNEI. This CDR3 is CASSGGRTVLTYSNQPQHF. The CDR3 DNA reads TGTGCCAGCAGTGGGGGAAGGACAGTGCTTACTTATAGCAATCAGCCCCAGCATTTT.

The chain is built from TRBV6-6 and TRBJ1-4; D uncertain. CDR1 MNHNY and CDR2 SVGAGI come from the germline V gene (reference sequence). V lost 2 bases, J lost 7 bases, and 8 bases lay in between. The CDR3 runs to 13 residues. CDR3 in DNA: TGTGCCAGCAGTTACGGCCTGCTTGAAAAACTGTTTTTT. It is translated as CASSYGLLEKLFF.

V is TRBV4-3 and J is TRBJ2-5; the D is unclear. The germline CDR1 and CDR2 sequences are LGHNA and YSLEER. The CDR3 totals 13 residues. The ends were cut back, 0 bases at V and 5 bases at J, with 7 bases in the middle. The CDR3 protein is CASSQDIRETQYF. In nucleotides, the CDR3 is TGCGCCAGCAGCCAAGATATTCGGGAGACCCAGTACTTC.

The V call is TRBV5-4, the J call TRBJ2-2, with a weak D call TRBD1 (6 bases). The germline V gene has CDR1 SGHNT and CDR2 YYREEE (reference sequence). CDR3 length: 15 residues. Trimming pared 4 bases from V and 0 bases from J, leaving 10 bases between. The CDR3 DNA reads TGTGCCAGCAGCCCGGGACAACCGAACACCGGGGAGCTGTTTTTT. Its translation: CASSPGQPNTGELFF.

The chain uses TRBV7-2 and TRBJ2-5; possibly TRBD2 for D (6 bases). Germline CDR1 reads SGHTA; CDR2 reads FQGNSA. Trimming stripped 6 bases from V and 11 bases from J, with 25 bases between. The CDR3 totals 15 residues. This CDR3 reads CASSPPGGDGREQYF. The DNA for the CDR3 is TGTGCCAGCAGTCCCCCCGGCGGGGACGGCCGTGAGCAGTACTTC.

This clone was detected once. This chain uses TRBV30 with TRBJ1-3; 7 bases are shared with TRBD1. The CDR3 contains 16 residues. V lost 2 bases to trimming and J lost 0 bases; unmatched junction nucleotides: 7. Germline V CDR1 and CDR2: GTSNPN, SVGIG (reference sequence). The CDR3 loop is CAWSSAGGSSGNTIYF. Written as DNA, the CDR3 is TGTGCCTGGAGTTCGGCAGGGGGATCCTCTGGAAACACCATATATTTT.

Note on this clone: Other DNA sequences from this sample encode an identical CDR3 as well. CDR3 residues: CASSVAGDPPYEQYF. CDR3 in DNA: TGTGCCAGCAGCGTAGCAGGGGACCCCCCCTACGAGCAGTACTTC. V and J are TRBV9 and TRBJ2-7; D might be TRBD1 (6 bases). V was cut by 0 bases and J by 2 bases, with 12 bases left in between. CDR1 and CDR2 (germline): SGDLS, YYNGEE. The CDR3 consists of 15 residues. Using reference TRBV9 and TRBJ2-7 for the parts outside the CDR3, the full variable domain is DSGVTQTPKHLITATGQRVTLRCSPRSGDLSVYWYQQSLDQGLQFLIQYYNGEERAKGNILERFSAQQFPDLHSELNLSSLELGDSALYFCASSVAGDPPYEQYFGPGTRLTVT.

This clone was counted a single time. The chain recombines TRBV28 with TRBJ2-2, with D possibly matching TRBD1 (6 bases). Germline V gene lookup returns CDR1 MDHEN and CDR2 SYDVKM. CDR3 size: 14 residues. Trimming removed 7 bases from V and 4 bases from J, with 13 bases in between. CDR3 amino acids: CASNNREFTGELFF. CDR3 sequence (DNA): TGTGCCAGCAACAACAGGGAATTCACCGGGGAGCTGTTTTTT.

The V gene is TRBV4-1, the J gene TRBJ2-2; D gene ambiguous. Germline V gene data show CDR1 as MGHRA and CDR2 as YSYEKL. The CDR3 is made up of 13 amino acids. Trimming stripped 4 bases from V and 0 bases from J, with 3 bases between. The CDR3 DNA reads TGCGCCAGCAGCCTAACGAACACCGGGGAGCTGTTTTTT. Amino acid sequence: CASSLTNTGELFF.

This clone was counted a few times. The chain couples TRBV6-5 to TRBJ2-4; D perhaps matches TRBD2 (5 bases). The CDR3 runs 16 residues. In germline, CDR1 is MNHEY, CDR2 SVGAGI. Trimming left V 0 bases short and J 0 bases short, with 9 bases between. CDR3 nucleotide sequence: TGTGCCAGCAGTTACTCTGGAGGTACAGCCAAAAACATTCAGTACTTC. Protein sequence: CASSYSGGTAKNIQYF.

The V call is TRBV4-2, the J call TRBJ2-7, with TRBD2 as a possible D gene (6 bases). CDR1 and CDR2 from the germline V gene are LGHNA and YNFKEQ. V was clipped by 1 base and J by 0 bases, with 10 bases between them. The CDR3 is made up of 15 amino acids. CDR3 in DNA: TGTGCCAGCAGCCAAGGTACTAGCAGCTCCTACGAGCAGTACTTC. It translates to CASSQGTSSSYEQYF.

CDR3 DNA: TGCGCCAGCAGCCACCCAAAAACTCTGTCGAGGCACGAGCAGTACTTC. It specifies CASSHPKTLSRHEQYF. The V gene is TRBV4-1, the J gene TRBJ2-7; D not resolved. Germline lookup yields CDR1 MGHRA and CDR2 YSYEKL. The CDR3 extends over 16 amino acids. V was clipped by 3 bases and J by 5 bases, with 20 bases between them.

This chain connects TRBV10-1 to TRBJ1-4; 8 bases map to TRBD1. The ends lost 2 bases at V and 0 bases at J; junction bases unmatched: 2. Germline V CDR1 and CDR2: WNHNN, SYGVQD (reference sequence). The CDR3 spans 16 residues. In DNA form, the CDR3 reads TGCGCCAGCAGTGAGCTACAGGGGGCAACTAATGAAAAACTGTTTTTT. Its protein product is CASSELQGATNEKLFF.

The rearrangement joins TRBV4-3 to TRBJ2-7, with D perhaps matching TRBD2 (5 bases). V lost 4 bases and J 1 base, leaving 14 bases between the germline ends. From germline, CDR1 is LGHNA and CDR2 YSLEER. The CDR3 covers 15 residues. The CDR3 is CASSRASGRSYEQYF. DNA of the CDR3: TGCGCCAGCAGCCGGGCCAGCGGACGGTCCTACGAGCAGTACTTC.

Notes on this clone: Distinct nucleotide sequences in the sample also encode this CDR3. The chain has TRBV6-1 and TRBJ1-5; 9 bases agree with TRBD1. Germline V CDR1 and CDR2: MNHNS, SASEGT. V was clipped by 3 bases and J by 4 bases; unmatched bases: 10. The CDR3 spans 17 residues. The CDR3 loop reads CASSDRGQGGTNQPQHF. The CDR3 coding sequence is TGTGCCAGCAGTGACAGGGGACAGGGTGGCACAAATCAGCCCCAGCATTTT.

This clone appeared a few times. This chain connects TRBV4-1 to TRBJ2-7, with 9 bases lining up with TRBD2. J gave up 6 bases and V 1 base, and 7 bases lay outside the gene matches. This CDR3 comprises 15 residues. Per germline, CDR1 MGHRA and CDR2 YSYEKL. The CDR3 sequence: CASSQGIAGGFEQYF. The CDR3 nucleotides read TGCGCCAGCAGCCAAGGGATTGCGGGGGGGTTCGAGCAGTACTTC.

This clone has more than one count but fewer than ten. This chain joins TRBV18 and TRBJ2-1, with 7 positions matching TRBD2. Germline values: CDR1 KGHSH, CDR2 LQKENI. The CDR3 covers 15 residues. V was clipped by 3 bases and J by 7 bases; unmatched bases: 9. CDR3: CASSPGSGRINEQFF. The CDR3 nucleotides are TGTGCCAGCTCACCGGGTAGCGGGCGAATTAATGAGCAGTTCTTC.

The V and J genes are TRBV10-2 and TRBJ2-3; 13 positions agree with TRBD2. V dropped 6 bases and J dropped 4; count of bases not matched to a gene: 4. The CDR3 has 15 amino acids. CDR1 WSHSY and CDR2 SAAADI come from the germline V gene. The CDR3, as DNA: TGCGCCAGCAGCCGGACTAGCGGGGGCGCAGATACGCAGTATTTT. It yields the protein CASSRTSGGADTQYF.

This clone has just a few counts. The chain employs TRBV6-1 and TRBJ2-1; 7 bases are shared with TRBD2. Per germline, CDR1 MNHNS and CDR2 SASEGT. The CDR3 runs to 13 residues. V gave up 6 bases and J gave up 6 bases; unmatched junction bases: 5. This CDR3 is CASRRLAPNEQFF. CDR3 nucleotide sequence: TGTGCCAGCAGGAGACTAGCCCCCAATGAGCAGTTCTTC.